The rows below give T cell receptor beta chains drawn from one sample of a study of shared clonotypes between healthy human individuals. TCRdb's copy holds only in-frame clones and misses some; the assay was immunoSEQ multiplex PCR. The sample consists of around 2.5 million clones, 90% to 95% of them appearing once. Input material: naive CD4+ T cells from PBMCs. These TCRs come from a man aged 18 to 35 in good health. Some clones in this sample may be carry-over from other donors' samples. Each CDR3 is given with its conserved first and last residue. D genes are given only for firm matches. Clone size is shown for a subset of rows, as once, few, many or a class of expanded clone.

DNA	CDR3	D	V	J	size	length
TGTGCCAGCAGCCGCGAAAGGGGGTTTGATGGCTACACCTTC	CASSRERGFDGYTF	-	TRBV9	TRBJ1-2	-	14
TGTGCCAGCAGTTCTCCCTCAAGCGGGAGGCCTCCCTACGAGCAGTACTTC	CASSSPSSGRPPYEQYF	TRBD2	TRBV27	TRBJ2-7	-	17
TGTGCCAGCTCGGCCGGAGGGAAGGACACCGGGGAGCTGTTTTTT	CASSAGGKDTGELFF	-	TRBV18	TRBJ2-2	-	15
TGCGCCAGCAGCTACCAAGGAGGGGCACGGCAGCCCCAGCATTTT	CASSYQGGARQPQHF	-	TRBV4-1	TRBJ1-5	few	15
TGTGCCAGCAGCCAATTCCGTACAGGGGAAAATGAAAAACTGTTTTTT	CASSQFRTGENEKLFF	TRBD1	TRBV2	TRBJ1-4	-	16
TGTGCCAGCTCACCAAGGCAGATAAACACCGGGGAGCTGTTTTTT	CASSPRQINTGELFF	-	TRBV18	TRBJ2-2	few	15
TGTGCCAGCAGTGAAGCGCTGGGGACAGGGAATAACTCCTACGAGCAGTACTTC	CASSEALGTGNNSYEQYF	TRBD1	TRBV2	TRBJ2-7	-	18
TGTGCCAGCAGTTTGTTTTCAGGGAACCCCTACGAGCAGTACTTC	CASSLFSGNPYEQYF	-	TRBV27	TRBJ2-7	-	15
TGTGCCAGCAGTTTGGACAGGGGTACAACTAATGAAAAACTGTTTTTT	CASSLDRGTTNEKLFF	TRBD1	TRBV6-5	TRBJ1-4	-	16
TGCAGCGTTGAAACGACAGTTGGAAACACCATATATTTT	CSVETTVGNTIYF	-	TRBV29-1	TRBJ1-3	-	13
TGTGCCAGTAGGGCCCCTGGCGAGCAGTACTTC	CASRAPGEQYF	-	TRBV19	TRBJ2-7	-	11
TGTGCCAGCAGTACCCGACAGGCGAGCTCCTACAATGAGCAGTTCTTC	CASSTRQASSYNEQFF	-	TRBV28	TRBJ2-1	-	16
TGCGCCAGCAGCTTTGGTGGAGCGGGAGCCGAGACCGGGGAGCTGTTTTTT	CASSFGGAGAETGELFF	TRBD2	TRBV5-1	TRBJ2-2	-	17
TGTGCCAGTAGTATCATAGTGTCCCCCTCCTACGAGCAGTACTTC	CASSIIVSPSYEQYF	-	TRBV19	TRBJ2-7	-	15
TGTGCCAGCAGACCCGGACCGGGACAGGGCTCGGGCAATCAGCCCCAGCATTTT	CASRPGPGQGSGNQPQHF	TRBD1	TRBV28	TRBJ1-5	-	18
TGTGCCAGCAGCGTATCTGGGTTTCGGACAGATACGCAGTATTTT	CASSVSGFRTDTQYF	-	TRBV9	TRBJ2-3	-	15
TGCAGTGCTAGGCTGCTTTATGAGCAGTTCTTC	CSARLLYEQFF	-	TRBV20-1	TRBJ2-1	once	11
TGTGCCAGCAGCTTAGTGGGACAGGGGAATGAAAAACTGTTTTTT	CASSLVGQGNEKLFF	TRBD1	TRBV7-2	TRBJ1-4	few	15
TGTGCCAGCTCACCACCGACTAGCGGGGGGCACAATGAGCAGTTCTTC	CASSPPTSGGHNEQFF	TRBD2	TRBV18	TRBJ2-1	-	16
TGTGCCATCACTAGCGGTAGCTCCTACGAGCAGTACTTC	CAITSGSSYEQYF	TRBD2	TRBV28	TRBJ2-7	-	13
TGTGCCACCAGCAGAGATCGCAGGCCCACCGGGGAGCTGTTTTTT	CATSRDRRPTGELFF	-	TRBV15	TRBJ2-2	-	15
TGCGCCAGCAGCTTGGATGTGTCCAAAGCTTTCTTT	CASSLDVSKAFF	-	TRBV5-1	TRBJ1-1	-	12
TGTGCCAGCAGCCCTCCAGGCTACACCGGGGAGCTGTTTTTT	CASSPPGYTGELFF	-	TRBV7-2	TRBJ2-2	-	14
TGTGCCATCCTGATTGGGACTAGCGGGATTTGGGAGACCCAGTACTTC	CAILIGTSGIWETQYF	TRBD2	TRBV27	TRBJ2-5	-	16
TGTGCCACCAGACCGGGGGGGGACTACGAGCAGTACTTC	CATRPGGDYEQYF	TRBD2	TRBV27	TRBJ2-7	-	13
TGTGCCACCAGGCGGGAAAACCTCTACAATGAGCAGTTCTTC	CATRRENLYNEQFF	-	TRBV10-3	TRBJ2-1	-	14
TGTGCCAGCAGTTACCCGGGGCAATCCTACGAGCAGTACTTC	CASSYPGQSYEQYF	-	TRBV6-5	TRBJ2-7	-	14
TGTGCCAGCAGTTTACCAGGGTTTCGGAACACTGAAGCTTTCTTT	CASSLPGFRNTEAFF	-	TRBV28	TRBJ1-1	-	15
TGTGCCAGCAGTGAAACGGGCAGGGGGGTAGCTTTCTTT	CASSETGRGVAFF	TRBD1	TRBV2	TRBJ1-1	-	13
TGTGCCAGTAGCCCCGATAGGGGGAGGGGGACCGGGGAGCTGTTTTTT	CASSPDRGRGTGELFF	-	TRBV19	TRBJ2-2	-	16
TGCGCCAGCAGCGGGGGGACAGAAAGAAATGAAAAACTGTTTTTT	CASSGGTERNEKLFF	TRBD1	TRBV5-1	TRBJ1-4	-	15
TGCGCCAGCAGCTGGGACGTAGCCTACGAGCAGTACTTC	CASSWDVAYEQYF	-	TRBV5-1	TRBJ2-7	-	13
TGTGCCAGCAGCGTAGTACCCCAGCCGGAAAGCTCCTACAATGAGCAGTTCTTC	CASSVVPQPESSYNEQFF	-	TRBV9	TRBJ2-1	-	18
TGTGCCAGCAGCTTACCCCCAGGACTTCCCCCGAACACCGGGGAGCTGTTTTTT	CASSLPPGLPPNTGELFF	-	TRBV7-9	TRBJ2-2	-	18
TGTGCCAGTAGTATAGGACAAAGGGACAACCAAGAGACCCAGTACTTC	CASSIGQRDNQETQYF	-	TRBV19	TRBJ2-5	-	16
TGTGCCAGCAGTCCTGGGACAGGGGGTTCACCCCTCCACTTT	CASSPGTGGSPLHF	TRBD1	TRBV28	TRBJ1-6	once	14
TGTGCCAGCAGCTTTTCGACTAGCGGGAGCAATGAGCAGTTCTTC	CASSFSTSGSNEQFF	TRBD2	TRBV7-7	TRBJ2-1	-	15
TGTGCCAGCAGCCTCCCTAGCCCCCGGGATACGCAGTATTTT	CASSLPSPRDTQYF	-	TRBV28	TRBJ2-3	-	14
TGTGCCAGCAGCCGCGACGGACTCTATGGCTACACCTTC	CASSRDGLYGYTF	-	TRBV11-1	TRBJ1-2	-	13
TGTGCCAGCAGTCTTTTCGGGGATGGCTACACCTTC	CASSLFGDGYTF	-	TRBV2	TRBJ1-2	-	12
TGCGCCAGCAGTGACTCAACAGGGGGCGGTGAGACCCAGTACTTC	CASSDSTGGGETQYF	TRBD1	TRBV10-1	TRBJ2-5	-	15
TGCGCCAGCGAAGCTGGTCAGGGGGCGGTCTCTGAAGCTTTCTTT	CASEAGQGAVSEAFF	TRBD1	TRBV5-1	TRBJ1-1	-	15
TGTGCCAGCAGCTTAACCGGGACCGCAGGAAACACCATATATTTT	CASSLTGTAGNTIYF	-	TRBV7-3	TRBJ1-3	-	15
TGCGCCAGCAGCTTGAGGGGACAGCCAAACAATGAGCAGTTCTTC	CASSLRGQPNNEQFF	TRBD1	TRBV5-1	TRBJ2-1	-	15